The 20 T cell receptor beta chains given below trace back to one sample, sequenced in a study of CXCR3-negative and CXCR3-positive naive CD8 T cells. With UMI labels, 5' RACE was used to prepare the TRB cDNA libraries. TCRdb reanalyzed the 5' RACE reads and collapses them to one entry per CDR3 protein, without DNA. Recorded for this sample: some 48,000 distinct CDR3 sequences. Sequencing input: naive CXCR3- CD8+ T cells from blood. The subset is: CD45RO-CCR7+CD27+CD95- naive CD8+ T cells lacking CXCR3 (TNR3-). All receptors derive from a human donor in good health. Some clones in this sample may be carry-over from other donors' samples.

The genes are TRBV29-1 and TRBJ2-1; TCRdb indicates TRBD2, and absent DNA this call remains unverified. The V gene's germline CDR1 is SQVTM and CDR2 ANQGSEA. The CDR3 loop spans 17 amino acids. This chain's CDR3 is CSVSTSGGAGSYNEQFF.

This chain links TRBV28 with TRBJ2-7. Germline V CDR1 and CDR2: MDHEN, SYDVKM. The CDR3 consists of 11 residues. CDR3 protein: CASARSYEQYF.

The CDR3 loop is CASSEFRDNLGNQPQHF. V and J are TRBV6-1 and TRBJ1-5; TCRdb indicates TRBD1, and absent DNA this call remains unverified. Germline V gene data show CDR1 as MNHNS and CDR2 as SASEGT. CDR3 length: 17 amino acids.

The chain's CDR3 is CASSYSWTGGHEQYF. V gene TRBV6-5 combines with J gene TRBJ2-7; TCRdb calls TRBD1, which cannot be checked without DNA. The CDR3 is made up of 15 amino acids. The germline gives CDR1 MNHEY, CDR2 SVGAGI.

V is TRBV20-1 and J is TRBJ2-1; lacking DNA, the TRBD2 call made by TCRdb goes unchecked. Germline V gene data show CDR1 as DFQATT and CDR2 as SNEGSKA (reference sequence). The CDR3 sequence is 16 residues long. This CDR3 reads CSARAVERGEYNEQFF.

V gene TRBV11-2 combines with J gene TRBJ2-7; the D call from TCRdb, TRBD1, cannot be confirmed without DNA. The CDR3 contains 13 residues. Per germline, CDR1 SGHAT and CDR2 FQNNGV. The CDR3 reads CASSPDRGYEQYF.

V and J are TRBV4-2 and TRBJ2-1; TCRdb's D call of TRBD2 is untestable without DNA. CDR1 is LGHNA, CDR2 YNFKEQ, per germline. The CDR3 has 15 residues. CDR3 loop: CASSQEERGANEQFF.

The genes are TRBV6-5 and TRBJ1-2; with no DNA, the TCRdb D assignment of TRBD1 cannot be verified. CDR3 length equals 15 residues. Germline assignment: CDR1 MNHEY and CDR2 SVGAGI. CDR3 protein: CASSYGGQQNYGYTF.

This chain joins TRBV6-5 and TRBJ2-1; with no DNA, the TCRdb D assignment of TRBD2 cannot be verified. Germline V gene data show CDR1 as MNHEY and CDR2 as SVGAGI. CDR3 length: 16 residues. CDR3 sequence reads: CASSRYIAGGNNEQFF.

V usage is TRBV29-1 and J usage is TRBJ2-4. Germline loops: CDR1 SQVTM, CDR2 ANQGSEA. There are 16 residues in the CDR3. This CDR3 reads CSVEVGLNLAKNIQYF.

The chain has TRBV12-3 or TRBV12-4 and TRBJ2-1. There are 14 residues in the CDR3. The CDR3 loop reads CATNAWGIYNEQFF.

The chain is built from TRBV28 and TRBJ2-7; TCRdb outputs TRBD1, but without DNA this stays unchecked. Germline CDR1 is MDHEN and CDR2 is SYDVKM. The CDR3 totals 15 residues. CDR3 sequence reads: CASSFGQDTSYEQYF.

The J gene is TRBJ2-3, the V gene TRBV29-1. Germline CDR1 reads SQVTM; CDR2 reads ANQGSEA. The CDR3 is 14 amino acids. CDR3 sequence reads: CSVEDLSVTDTQYF.

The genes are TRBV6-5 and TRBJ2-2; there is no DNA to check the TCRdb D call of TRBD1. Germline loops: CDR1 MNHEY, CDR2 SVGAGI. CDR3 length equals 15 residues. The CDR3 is CASSYGDSYTGELFF.

This chain's CDR3 is CASSEDLTGETQYF. The V and J genes are TRBV6-1 and TRBJ2-5; lacking DNA, the TRBD2 call made by TCRdb goes unchecked. The germline V gene has CDR1 MNHNS and CDR2 SASEGT. This CDR3 comprises 14 residues.

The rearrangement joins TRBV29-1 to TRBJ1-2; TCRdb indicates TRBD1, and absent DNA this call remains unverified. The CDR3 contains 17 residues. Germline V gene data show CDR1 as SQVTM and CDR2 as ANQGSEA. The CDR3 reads CSVEVQGASPSNYGYTF. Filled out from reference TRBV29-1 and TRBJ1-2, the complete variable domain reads SAVISQKPSRDICQRGTSLTIQCQVDSQVTMMFWYRQQPGQSLTLIATANQGSEATYESGFVIDKFPISRPNLTFSTLTVSNMSPEDSSIYLCSVEVQGASPSNYGYTFGSGTRLTVV.

This CDR3 is CASSLGSATNEKLFF. The chain couples TRBV7-8 to TRBJ1-4. The CDR3 consists of 15 residues. Germline CDR1 and CDR2: SGHVS and FQNEAQ.

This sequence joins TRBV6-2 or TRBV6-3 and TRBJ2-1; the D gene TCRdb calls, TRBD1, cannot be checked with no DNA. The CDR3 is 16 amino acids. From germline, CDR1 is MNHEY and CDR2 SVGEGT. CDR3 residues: CASNSSPPGVGNEQFF.

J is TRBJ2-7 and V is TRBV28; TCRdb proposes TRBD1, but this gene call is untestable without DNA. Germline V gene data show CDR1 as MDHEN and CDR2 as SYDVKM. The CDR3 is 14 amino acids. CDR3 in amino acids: CASSPWGEVYEQYF.

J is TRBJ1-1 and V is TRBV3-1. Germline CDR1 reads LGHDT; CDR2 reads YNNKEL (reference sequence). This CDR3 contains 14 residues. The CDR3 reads CASSSWTENTEAFF.